Below, one TCR beta chain is given with its context. This clone's antigen is unknown. Base quality data are lacking; no much larger clone is found one base away. This entry belongs to a study of control samples from healthy donors and cancer patients (dated by TCRdb to 2018 to 2021). Library preparation used the immunoSEQ multiplex PCR assay. In its TCRdb copy, this immuneACCESS table keeps in-frame sequences only and misses some clones. Where compared with another copy, unresolved V genes explain less than half of these, and the others have no known cause. A total of 98,000 or so clones appear in this sample, around 80% of them only once. Roughly a tenth of the sample is in the top ten clones. Based on the germline V gene (reference sequence), the CDR1 and CDR2 sequences are SEHNR and FQNEAQ. The CDR3, from cysteine to phenylalanine, totals 14 residues. Only the CDR3 region is kept as DNA, spanning 42 bases read in frame from base 1. Deletion took 3 bases off V and 0 bases off J, with a span of 6 bases between the germline ends.

The clonotype originates from a woman aged 25 to 39 in good health. Recombination connected TRBV7-9 to TRBJ1-3; no D gene can be assigned with confidence. The sequencing input was blood. The sequenced DNA is TGTGCCAGCAGCTTGGGGAGCTCTGGAAACACCATATATTTT. The encoded protein is CASSLGSSGNTIYF. Joined to the reference TRBV7-9 and TRBJ1-3 proteins, this CDR3 gives the full variable domain: DTGVSQNPRHKITKRGQNVTFRCDPISEHNRLYWYRQTLGQGPEFLTYFQNEAQLEKSRLLSDRFSAERPKGSFSTLEIQRTEQGDSAMYLCASSLGSSGNTIYFGEGSWLTVV.